The clone carrying this T cell receptor beta chain was found many times. What it binds is not known. The CDR3 is made up of 13 amino acids. Trimming cost V 4 bases and J 4 bases, with 8 bases left between them. In germline, CDR1 is SGHRS, CDR2 YFSETQ. The sample is drawn from a study of T cells after yellow fever vaccination. Study at large: Fractions low in cell number were prepared with SMART-Seq v4 Ultra Low Input.

A single record per CDR3 protein comes from TCRdb applying MiXCR to the 5' RACE reads. Of 70,000 or so distinct CDR3 sequences listed, about 6% were seen once; the top ten hold under 2.5%. The study, taken as a whole, reports: A weaker secondary response peaked on day 5, the primary on day 15. Among primary-vaccination clones, most reappeared after the booster, at around 97% for CD4 and more than 85% for CD8. The CD4 compartment and the CD8 compartment contained a small share of clonotypes in common.

The clonotype was recovered from a man between 18 and 29 years old who received the YFV17D yellow fever vaccine. J is TRBJ2-2 and V is TRBV5-1; D gene uncertain. This sample comprised CD4+ T cells sorted from PBMCs, obtained approximately 16 days after the first yellow fever vaccination. In nucleotides, the CDR3 is TGCGCCAGCAGCCCGCCGGGCACCGGGGAGCTGTTTTTT. This encodes CASSPPGTGELFF.